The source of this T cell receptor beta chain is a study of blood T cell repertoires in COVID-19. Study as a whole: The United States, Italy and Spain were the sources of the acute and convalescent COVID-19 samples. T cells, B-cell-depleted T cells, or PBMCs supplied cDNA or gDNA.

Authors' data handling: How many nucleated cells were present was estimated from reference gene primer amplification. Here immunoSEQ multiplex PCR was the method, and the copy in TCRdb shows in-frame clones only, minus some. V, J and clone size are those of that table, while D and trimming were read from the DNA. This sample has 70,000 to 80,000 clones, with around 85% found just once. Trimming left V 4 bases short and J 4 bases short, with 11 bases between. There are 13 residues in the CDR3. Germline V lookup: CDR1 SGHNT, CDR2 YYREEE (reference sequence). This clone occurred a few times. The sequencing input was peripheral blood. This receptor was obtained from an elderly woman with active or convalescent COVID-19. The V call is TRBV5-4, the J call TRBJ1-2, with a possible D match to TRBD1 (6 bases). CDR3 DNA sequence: TGTGCCAGCAGCCCAGGACAGTCCTATGGCTACACCTTC. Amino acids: CASSPGQSYGYTF.